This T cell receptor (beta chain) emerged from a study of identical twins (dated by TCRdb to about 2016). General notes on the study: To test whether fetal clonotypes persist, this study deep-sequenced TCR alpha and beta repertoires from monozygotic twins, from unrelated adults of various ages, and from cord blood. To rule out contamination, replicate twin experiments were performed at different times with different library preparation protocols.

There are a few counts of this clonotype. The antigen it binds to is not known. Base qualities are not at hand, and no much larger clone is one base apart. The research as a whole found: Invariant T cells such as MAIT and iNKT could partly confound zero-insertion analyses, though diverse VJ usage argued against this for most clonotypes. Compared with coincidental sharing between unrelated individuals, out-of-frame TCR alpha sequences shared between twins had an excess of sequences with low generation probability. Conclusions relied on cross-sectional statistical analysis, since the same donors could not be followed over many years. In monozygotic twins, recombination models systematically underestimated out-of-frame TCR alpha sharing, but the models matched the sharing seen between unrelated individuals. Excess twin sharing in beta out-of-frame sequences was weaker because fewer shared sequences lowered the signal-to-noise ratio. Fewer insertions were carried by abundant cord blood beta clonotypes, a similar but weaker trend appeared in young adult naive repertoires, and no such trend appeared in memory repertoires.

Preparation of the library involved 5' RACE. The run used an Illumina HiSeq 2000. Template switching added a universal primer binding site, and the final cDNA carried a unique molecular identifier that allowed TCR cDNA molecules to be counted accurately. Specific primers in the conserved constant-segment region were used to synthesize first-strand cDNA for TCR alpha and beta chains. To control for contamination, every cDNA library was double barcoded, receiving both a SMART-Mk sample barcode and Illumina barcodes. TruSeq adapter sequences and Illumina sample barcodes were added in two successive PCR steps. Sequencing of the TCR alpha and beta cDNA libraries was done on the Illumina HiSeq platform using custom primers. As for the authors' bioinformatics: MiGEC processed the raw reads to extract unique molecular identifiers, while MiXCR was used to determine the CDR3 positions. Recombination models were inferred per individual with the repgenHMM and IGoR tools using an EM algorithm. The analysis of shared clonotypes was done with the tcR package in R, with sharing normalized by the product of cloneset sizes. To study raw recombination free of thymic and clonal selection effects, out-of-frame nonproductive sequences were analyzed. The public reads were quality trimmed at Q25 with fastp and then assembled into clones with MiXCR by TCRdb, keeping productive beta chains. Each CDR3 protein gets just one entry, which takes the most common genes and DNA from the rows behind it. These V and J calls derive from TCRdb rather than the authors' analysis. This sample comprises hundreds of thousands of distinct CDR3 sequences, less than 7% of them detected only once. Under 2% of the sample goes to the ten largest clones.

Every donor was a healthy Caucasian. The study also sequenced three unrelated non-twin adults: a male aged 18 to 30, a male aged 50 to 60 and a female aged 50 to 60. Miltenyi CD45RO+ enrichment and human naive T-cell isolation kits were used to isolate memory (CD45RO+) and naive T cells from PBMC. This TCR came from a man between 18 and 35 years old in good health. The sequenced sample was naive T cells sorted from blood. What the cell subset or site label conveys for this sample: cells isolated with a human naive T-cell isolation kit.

The nucleotide sequence is given as TGTGCCAGCAGCCCTCTGGGACTAGCGGAACCAGATACGCAGTATTTT. Its product reads: CASSPLGLAEPDTQYF. Here the chain combines TRBV27 and TRBJ2-3; TRBD2 matches 11 bases in the middle. Counted from cysteine to phenylalanine, this CDR3 has 16 amino acids. The kept DNA is CDR3 alone, 48 bases in frame from the first base. CDR1 and CDR2 are read off the germline V gene (reference sequence) as MNHEY and SMNVEV. Relative to germline, V is missing 6 bases and J is missing 4 bases, with 9 bases of the junction outside any gene match.